This note documents a single T cell receptor beta chain sequence. The antigen remains undetermined. Treatment indicated: 15 Gy SBRT to primary tumor, nephrectomy 4 weeks later. The source of the sample is a study of radiation and T cells in renal cell carcinoma. Notes on the study in general: Top tumor clonotypes rose in blood 2 weeks post-radiation, then contracted.

This table comes from immunoSEQ multiplex PCR, and its TCRdb copy is limited to in-frame clones, with some not included. The sample includes 20,000 or so clones, roughly 54% of them seen just once. There are 16 residues in the CDR3. V dropped 6 bases and J dropped 7; count of bases not matched to a gene: 12. Germline values: CDR1 MNHNY, CDR2 SVGAGI (reference sequence). The chain has TRBV6-6 and TRBJ2-1; TRBD2 agrees at 10 bases. The specimen comprised tumor tissue, sampled from a patient whose treatment included radiotherapy and nephrectomy. The sequence derives from a man in his fifties or sixties with renal cell carcinoma. CDR3 DNA: TGTGCCAGCAGAAATCGAGCGGGAGGGCCGGGGAATGAGCAGTTCTTC. Its protein product is CASRNRAGGPGNEQFF.